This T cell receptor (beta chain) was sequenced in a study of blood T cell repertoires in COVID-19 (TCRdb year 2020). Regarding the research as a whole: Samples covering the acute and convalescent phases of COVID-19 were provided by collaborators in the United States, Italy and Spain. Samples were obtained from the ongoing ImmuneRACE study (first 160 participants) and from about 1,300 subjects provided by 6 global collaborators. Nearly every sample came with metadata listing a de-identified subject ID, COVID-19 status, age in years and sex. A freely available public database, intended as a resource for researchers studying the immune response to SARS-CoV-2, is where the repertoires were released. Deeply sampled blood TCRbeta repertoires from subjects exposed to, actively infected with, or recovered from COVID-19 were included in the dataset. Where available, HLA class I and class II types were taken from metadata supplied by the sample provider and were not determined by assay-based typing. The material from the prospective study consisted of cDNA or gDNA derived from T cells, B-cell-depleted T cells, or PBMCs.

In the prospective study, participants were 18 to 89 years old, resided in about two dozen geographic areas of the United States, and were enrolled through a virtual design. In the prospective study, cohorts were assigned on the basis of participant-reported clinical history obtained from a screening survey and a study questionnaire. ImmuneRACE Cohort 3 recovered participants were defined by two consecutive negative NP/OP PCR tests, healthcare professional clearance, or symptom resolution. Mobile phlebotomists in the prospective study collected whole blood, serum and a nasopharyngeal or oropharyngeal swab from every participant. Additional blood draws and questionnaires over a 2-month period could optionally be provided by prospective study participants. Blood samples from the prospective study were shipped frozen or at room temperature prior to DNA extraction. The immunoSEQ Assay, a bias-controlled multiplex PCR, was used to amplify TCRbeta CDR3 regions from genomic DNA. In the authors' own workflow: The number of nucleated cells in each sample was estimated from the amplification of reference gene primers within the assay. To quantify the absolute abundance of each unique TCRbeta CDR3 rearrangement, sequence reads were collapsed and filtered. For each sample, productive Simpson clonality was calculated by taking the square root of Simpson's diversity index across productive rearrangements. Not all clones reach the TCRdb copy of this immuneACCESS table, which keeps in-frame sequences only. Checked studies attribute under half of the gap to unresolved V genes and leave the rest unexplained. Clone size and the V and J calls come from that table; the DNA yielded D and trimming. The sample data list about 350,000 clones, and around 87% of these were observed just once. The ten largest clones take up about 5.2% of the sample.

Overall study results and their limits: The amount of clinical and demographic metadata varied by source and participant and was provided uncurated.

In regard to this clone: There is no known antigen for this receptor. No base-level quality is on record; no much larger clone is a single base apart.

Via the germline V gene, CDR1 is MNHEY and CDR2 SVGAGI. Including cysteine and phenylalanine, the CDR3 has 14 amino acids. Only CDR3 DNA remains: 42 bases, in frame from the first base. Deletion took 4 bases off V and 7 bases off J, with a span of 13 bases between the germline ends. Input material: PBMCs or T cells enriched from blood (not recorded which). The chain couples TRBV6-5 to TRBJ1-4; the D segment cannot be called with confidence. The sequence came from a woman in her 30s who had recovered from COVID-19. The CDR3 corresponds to CASSSKRFGEKLFF. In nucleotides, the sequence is TGTGCCAGCAGTTCGAAGCGTTTTGGTGAAAAACTGTTTTTT.